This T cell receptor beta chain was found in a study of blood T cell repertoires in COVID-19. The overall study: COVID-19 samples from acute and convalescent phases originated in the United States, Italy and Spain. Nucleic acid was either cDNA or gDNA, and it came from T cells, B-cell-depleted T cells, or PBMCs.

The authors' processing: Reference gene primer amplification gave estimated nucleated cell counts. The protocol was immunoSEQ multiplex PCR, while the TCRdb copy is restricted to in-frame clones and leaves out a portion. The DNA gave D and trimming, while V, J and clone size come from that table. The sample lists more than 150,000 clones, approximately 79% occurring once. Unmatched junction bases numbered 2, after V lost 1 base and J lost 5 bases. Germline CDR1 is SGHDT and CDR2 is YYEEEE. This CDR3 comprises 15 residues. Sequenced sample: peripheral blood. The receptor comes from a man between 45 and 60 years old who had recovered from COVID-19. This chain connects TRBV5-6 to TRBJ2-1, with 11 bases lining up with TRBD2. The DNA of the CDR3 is TGTGCCAGCAGCTTGCCGACTAGCGGGGACAATGAGCAGTTCTTC. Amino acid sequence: CASSLPTSGDNEQFF.